The present TCR beta chain was sequenced within a study of T cell changes during pregnancy in multiple sclerosis. The table came from immunoSEQ multiplex PCR; TCRdb's copy has only in-frame clones and leaves some out. The table shows around 60,000 clones, with around nine tenths occurring only once. The junction had 9 bases not matched to a gene; V was cut back by 10 bases and J by 1 base. Germline V gene sequence: CDR1 LNHDA, CDR2 SQIVND (reference sequence). This CDR3 spans 15 amino acids. The source material was peripheral blood, sampled in the second trimester of pregnancy. The TCR comes from a female donor with multiple sclerosis, enrolled in a pregnancy study. The V and J genes are TRBV19 and TRBJ2-5, with 10 bases lining up with TRBD2. CDR3 loop: CATLEREGLQETQYF. As DNA, the CDR3 is TGTGCCACCTTAGAGCGGGAGGGCCTCCAAGAGACCCAGTACTTC.